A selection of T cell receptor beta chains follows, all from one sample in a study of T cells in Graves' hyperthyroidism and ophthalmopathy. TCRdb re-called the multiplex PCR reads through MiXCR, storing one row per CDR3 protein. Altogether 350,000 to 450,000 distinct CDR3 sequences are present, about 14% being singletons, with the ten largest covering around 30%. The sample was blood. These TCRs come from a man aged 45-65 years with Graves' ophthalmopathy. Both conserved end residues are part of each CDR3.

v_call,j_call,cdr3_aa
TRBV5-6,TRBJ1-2,CASLELAAGDGLYGYTF
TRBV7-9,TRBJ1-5,CASSPGTADNQPQHF
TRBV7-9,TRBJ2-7,CASSLSLEGDEQYF
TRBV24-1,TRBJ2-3,CATSDLTTRGTDTQYF
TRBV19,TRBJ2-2,CASSSAGPAPTSAGELFF
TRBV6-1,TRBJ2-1,CASSLLGTAAYNEQFF
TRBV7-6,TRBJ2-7,CAGSLAPALAGRNYEQYF
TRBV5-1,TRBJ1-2,CASSPFSEDYGYTF
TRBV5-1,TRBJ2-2,CASSDYGGVLTGELFF
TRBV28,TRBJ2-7,CASSFKYYEQYF
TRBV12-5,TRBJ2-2,CASGLPSGARPGELFF
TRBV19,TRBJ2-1,CASNRGYEQFF
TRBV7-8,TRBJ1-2,CASSPRVGGARGYTF
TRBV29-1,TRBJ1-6,CAVRGAGSPLHF
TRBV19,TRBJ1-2,CASSMTRTGDYGYTF
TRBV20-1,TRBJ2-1,CSARGGIAGEKYNEQFF
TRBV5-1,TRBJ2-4,CASSSSATGAKNIQYF
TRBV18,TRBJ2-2,CASSPTGLAGVTGELFF
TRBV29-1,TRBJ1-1,CSVDRALGAFF
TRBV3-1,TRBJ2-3,CASSQVRLEGTQYF
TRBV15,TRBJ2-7,CATSSGGGDYEQYF
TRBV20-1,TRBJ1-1,CSASSGGTEAFF
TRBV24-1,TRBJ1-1,CATSDGGTEAFF
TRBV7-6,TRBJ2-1,CASSLVSGFVNEQFF
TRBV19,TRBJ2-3,CASRRQGTDTQYF
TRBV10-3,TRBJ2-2,CAINRDSSNTGELFF
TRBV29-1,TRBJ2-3,CSVAIRRGSTDTQYF
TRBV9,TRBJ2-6,CASSVVGTQSSGANVLTF
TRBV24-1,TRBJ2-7,CATSDPGTGGDEQYF
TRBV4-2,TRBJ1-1,CASSQQQGVNTEAFF
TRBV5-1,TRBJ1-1,CASSFESRDRGPNTEAFF
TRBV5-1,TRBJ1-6,CASSPPMANNSPLHF